This TCR beta chain was sequenced during a study of blood T cell repertoires in COVID-19. At the level of the study: Sites in the United States, Italy and Spain provided acute and convalescent COVID-19 samples. PBMCs, B-cell-depleted T cells, or T cells were the source of the cDNA or gDNA that made up the material.

How the authors handled the data: The authors estimated nucleated cell counts from reference gene primer amplification. Clones were sequenced by immunoSEQ multiplex PCR, and TCRdb holds only the in-frame ones, with some missing. V, J and clone size were drawn from that table, and D and trimming were deduced from the DNA. The repertoire holds 150,000 to 200,000 clones, with roughly 89% as singletons. V was cut by 4 bases and J by 5 bases, with 24 bases left in between. This CDR3 has 17 amino acids. Germline V lookup: CDR1 SGHRS, CDR2 YFSETQ. Sequencing was carried out using peripheral blood. This clonotype was obtained from a woman in her 70s with COVID-19, enrolled during active disease. This chain links TRBV5-1 with TRBJ2-5; D possibly corresponds to TRBD1 (8 bases). The CDR3 loop reads CASSRGQGRLAGETQYF. The DNA of the CDR3 is TGCGCCAGCAGCCGCGGACAGGGTCGACTAGCAGGGGAGACCCAGTACTTC.